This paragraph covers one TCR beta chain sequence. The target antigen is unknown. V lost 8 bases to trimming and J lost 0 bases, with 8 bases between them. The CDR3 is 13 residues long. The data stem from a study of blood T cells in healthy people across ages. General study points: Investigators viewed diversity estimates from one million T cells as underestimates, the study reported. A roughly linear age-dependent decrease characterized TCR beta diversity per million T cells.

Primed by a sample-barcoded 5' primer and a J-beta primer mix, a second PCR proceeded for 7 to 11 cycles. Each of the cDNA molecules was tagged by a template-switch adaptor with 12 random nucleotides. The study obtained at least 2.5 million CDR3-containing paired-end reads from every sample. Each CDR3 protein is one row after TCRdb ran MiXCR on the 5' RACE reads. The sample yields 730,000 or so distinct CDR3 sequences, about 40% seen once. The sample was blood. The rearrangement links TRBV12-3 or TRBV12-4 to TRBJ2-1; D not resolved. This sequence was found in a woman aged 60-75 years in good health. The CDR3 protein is CASGVPSYNEQFF. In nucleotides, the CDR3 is TGTGCCAGCGGGGTCCCCTCCTACAATGAGCAGTTCTTC.